This passage covers 24 T cell receptor beta chains from one sample sequenced in a study of T-cell memory formation after mild COVID-19. Using its own MiXCR run on the 5' RACE reads, TCRdb lists one record per CDR3 protein. The sample contains approximately 500,000 distinct CDR3 sequences, more than 20% of which appear only once. Sequenced material: PBMCs or a T cell subset sorted from them (not recorded which). The origin of the receptors is an adult woman who had mild COVID-19 (a few samples of this study predate the infection). Cell type and time point are not known.

This clonotype was seen a few times. The V and J genes are TRBV6-1 and TRBJ1-3, with D unclear. This CDR3 contains 13 residues. The germline V and J ends were trimmed by 3 bases and 2 bases, with 5 bases remaining between them. CDR1 and CDR2 (germline): MNHNS, SASEGT. CDR3 coding DNA: TGTGCCAGCAGTGAGACGGCTGGAAACACCATATATTTT. This encodes CASSETAGNTIYF.

The CDR3 DNA follows: TGTGCCAGCAGGACAGGGAACTATGGCTACACCTTC. It is translated as CASRTGNYGYTF. The chain links TRBV6-5 to TRBJ1-2; TRBD1 matches 7 bases. The J segment lost 2 bases and the V segment lost 6 bases, leaving 0 bases of the junction unmatched. The CDR3 runs to 12 residues. Germline CDR1 is MNHEY and CDR2 is SVGAGI.

This rearrangement joins TRBV30 to TRBJ2-7; D remains ambiguous. CDR1 GTSNPN and CDR2 SVGIG come from the germline V gene (reference sequence). V was shortened by 5 bases and J by 1 base, with 12 bases between the two germline ends. The CDR3 extends over 13 amino acids. CDR3 amino acids: CAWARMGSYEQYF. The CDR3 DNA reads TGTGCCTGGGCCAGAATGGGGTCCTACGAGCAGTACTTC.

This clonotype has only a few counts. The rearrangement uses TRBV20-1 and TRBJ2-7; the match to TRBD1 covers 9 bases. Per the germline V gene, CDR1 is DFQATT and CDR2 is SNEGSKA (reference sequence). This CDR3 has 16 residues. Trimming took 0 bases from V and 2 from J; bases not matched to a gene: 8. The CDR3 loop reads CSARDWRQGDAYEQYF. Here the CDR3 DNA reads TGCAGTGCTAGAGATTGGAGACAGGGGGATGCCTACGAGCAGTACTTC.

The chain recombines TRBV6-6 with TRBJ1-2; D uncertain. CDR3 size: 13 residues. CDR1 and CDR2 from the germline V gene are MNHNY and SVGAGI (reference sequence). V lost 2 bases and J 6 bases, leaving 10 bases between the germline ends. Here the CDR3 reads CASSYEAVDGYTF. The CDR3 DNA reads TGTGCCAGCAGTTACGAGGCAGTCGATGGCTACACCTTC.

The chain recombines TRBV3-1 with TRBJ1-1, with unresolved D. The CDR3 extends over 13 amino acids. Germline V gene lookup returns CDR1 LGHDT and CDR2 YNNKEL (reference sequence). V was shortened by 4 bases and J by 5 bases, with 11 bases between the two germline ends. CDR3 sequence reads: CASSLNVRTEAFF. In DNA form, the CDR3 reads TGTGCCAGCAGCCTGAACGTGCGGACTGAAGCTTTCTTT.

This chain's CDR3 is CASSSAGGGRTGNQPQHF. Written as DNA, the CDR3 is TGTGCCAGCAGTTCGGCAGGGGGCGGGAGAACGGGCAATCAGCCCCAGCATTTT. The chain links TRBV6-5 to TRBJ1-5; 8 bases are a match to TRBD1. V dropped 4 bases and J dropped 2; count of bases not matched to a gene: 13. The germline CDR1 and CDR2 sequences are MNHEY and SVGAGI. The CDR3 spans 18 residues.

This clonotype has just one count. This chain links TRBV14 with TRBJ2-1, with D hard to call. CDR1 and CDR2 from the germline V gene are SGHDN and FVKESK. This CDR3 is built from 15 residues. The ends were cut back, 3 bases at V and 0 bases at J, with 9 bases in the middle. The CDR3 nucleotides read TGTGCCAGCAGCCATCCCGCCAGCTCCTACAATGAGCAGTTCTTC. Translated, it gives CASSHPASSYNEQFF.

This rearrangement joins TRBV7-9 to TRBJ1-6; no clear D. The CDR3 length is 16 residues. CDR1 SEHNR and CDR2 FQNEAQ come from the germline V gene (reference sequence). With 1 base removed from V and 0 bases from J, the gap between germline ends came to 7 bases. This CDR3 reads CASSLEQSSYNSPLHF. The CDR3 DNA is TGTGCCAGCAGCTTAGAGCAGAGCTCCTATAATTCACCCCTCCACTTT.

V usage is TRBV9 and J usage is TRBJ1-3, with D unresolved. V lost 2 bases and J 0 bases, leaving 6 bases between the germline ends. The CDR3 is 14 amino acids. CDR1 and CDR2 (germline): SGDLS, YYNGEE. The CDR3, as DNA: TGTGCCAGCAGCGTCTATAGCTCTGGAAACACCATATATTTT. Its translation: CASSVYSSGNTIYF. Full variable domain (missing parts from reference TRBV9 and TRBJ1-3): DSGVTQTPKHLITATGQRVTLRCSPRSGDLSVYWYQQSLDQGLQFLIQYYNGEERAKGNILERFSAQQFPDLHSELNLSSLELGDSALYFCASSVYSSGNTIYFGEGSWLTVV.

The chain uses TRBV12-3 or TRBV12-4 and TRBJ1-5; D gene unclear. The CDR3 has 19 residues. V lost 4 bases, J lost 0 bases, and 22 bases lay in between. The CDR3 bases are TGTGCCAGCAGTTCCTATCTGTGGACGAGTCGTTATAGCAATCAGCCCCAGCATTTT. This encodes CASSSYLWTSRYSNQPQHF.

V and J are TRBV7-9 and TRBJ1-5; D ambiguous. Germline V gene data show CDR1 as SEHNR and CDR2 as FQNEAQ (reference sequence). The CDR3 covers 18 residues. Between the trimmed V and J ends, which lost 5 bases and 7 bases, there was a span of 27 bases. The CDR3: CASSPLRGFSSSRQPQHF. The CDR3 nucleotides read TGTGCCAGCAGCCCGCTCCGGGGTTTTAGCAGTTCGCGGCAGCCCCAGCATTTT.

About this clonotype itself: The CDR3 does not end in the conserved phenylalanine or tryptophan, so this is likely a read error. Because the CDR3's place on the DNA is in doubt, the DNA is left out and the CDR3 is given as listed by TCRdb. The chain links TRBV7-4 to TRBJ1-3. The CDR3 is 8 amino acids long, termini counted. Per germline, CDR1 SGHVT and CDR2 SQSDAQ. The CDR3 reads CASSLSGV.

This rearrangement joins TRBV24-1 to TRBJ2-1; unclear D gene. The CDR3 covers 15 residues. V lost 6 bases and J lost 1, with 12 bases in between. CDR1 is KGHDR, CDR2 SFDVKD, per germline. CDR3: CATSPLGESYNEQFF. The CDR3 DNA reads as TGTGCCACCAGTCCCCTTGGAGAGTCCTACAATGAGCAGTTCTTC.

In its sample, this clonotype was seen a few times. The genes are TRBV10-3 and TRBJ1-6; D gene uncertain. The CDR3 length is 16 residues. Trimming left V 2 bases short and J 10 bases short, with 18 bases between. The germline gives CDR1 ENHRY, CDR2 SYGVKD. The DNA for the CDR3 is TGTGCCATCAGTGAGAGGGCCGGAGGTTTGGAGTCACCCCTCCACTTT. This sequence encodes CAISERAGGLESPLHF.

J is TRBJ1-2 and V is TRBV7-9, with TRBD1 identical over 7 bases. V trimming: 5 bases; J trimming: 6 bases; junction bases outside the gene matches: 12. The CDR3 totals 15 residues. CDR1 is SEHNR, CDR2 FQNEAQ, per germline (reference sequence). In DNA form, the CDR3 reads TGTGCCAGCAGCGCAACGACAGGGTTCGGGGATGGCTACACCTTC. Amino acid sequence: CASSATTGFGDGYTF.

This clonotype was picked up a small number of times. In DNA, the CDR3 is TGTGCCAGCAGTTACTCTGCGTTCAGGGGGACCTACAATGAGCAGTTCTTC. Its translation is CASSYSAFRGTYNEQFF. V is TRBV6-5 and J is TRBJ2-1; TRBD1 aligns across 7 bases. CDR1 MNHEY and CDR2 SVGAGI come from the germline V gene. Trimming removed 0 bases from V and 2 bases from J; junction bases left unmatched: 7. This CDR3 has 17 residues.

The rearrangement uses TRBV3-1 and TRBJ2-7, with no clear D. Germline-derived CDR1 and CDR2 are LGHDT and YNNKEL (reference sequence). This CDR3 contains 13 residues. Trimming removed 2 bases from V and 3 bases from J, with 8 bases in between. CDR3 amino acids: CASSQHGDYEQYF. CDR3 DNA: TGTGCCAGCAGCCAACATGGGGACTACGAGCAGTACTTC.

This clonotype occurred a few times. This chain links TRBV24-1 with TRBJ2-3, with 13 bases aligning to TRBD2. The CDR3 is 15 amino acids. The germline V gene encodes CDR1 KGHDR and CDR2 SFDVKD. V shed 3 bases, J shed 5 bases, and the junction held 1 base outside the gene matches. The CDR3: CATSDRTSGRDTQYF. CDR3 nucleotide sequence: TGTGCCACCAGTGATCGGACTAGCGGGAGAGATACGCAGTATTTT.

This clonotype was counted between two and nine times. The chain recombines TRBV7-2 with TRBJ1-1; TRBD1 agrees at 12 bases. Germline V gene sequence: CDR1 SGHTA, CDR2 FQGNSA. The ends lost 1 base at V and 6 bases at J; junction bases unmatched: 6. The CDR3 covers 16 residues. The CDR3 nucleotides read TGTGCCAGCAGCTTAGTTCCGGGACAGGGGGCCTCTGAAGCTTTCTTT. Protein product: CASSLVPGQGASEAFF.

The genes are TRBV3-1 and TRBJ2-7; TRBD2 might be the D (5 bases). The CDR3 runs to 14 residues. V was trimmed by 1 base and J by 7 bases, leaving 14 bases between them. Germline assignment: CDR1 LGHDT and CDR2 YNNKEL (reference sequence). DNA of the CDR3: TGTGCCAGCAGCCAAGGAGGGAGCTCCCGTGAGCAGTACTTC. It encodes CASSQGGSSREQYF.

The chain employs TRBV5-1 and TRBJ2-2, with 10 bases aligning to TRBD1. CDR3 size: 16 residues. The V and J ends lost 4 bases and 3 bases, in that order; junction bases with no gene match: 6. Germline CDR1 and CDR2: SGHRS and YFSETQ. DNA of the CDR3: TGCGCCAGCAGCCCGGGACAGGGGACGGACACCGGGGAGCTGTTTTTT. It is translated as CASSPGQGTDTGELFF.

This clonotype was counted only a few times. The rearrangement joins TRBV2 to TRBJ2-1; 9 nucleotides line up with TRBD2. Germline V gene sequence: CDR1 SNHLY, CDR2 FYNNEI. The CDR3 loop spans 16 amino acids. The J segment lost 6 bases and the V segment lost 5 bases, leaving 11 bases of the junction unmatched. The CDR3 reads CASSPPRRGGLNEQFF. The CDR3 DNA reads as TGTGCCAGCAGTCCTCCGAGGCGGGGGGGCCTCAATGAGCAGTTCTTC.

The CDR3 DNA is TGCGCCAGCAGCGTCGGGACTACGTCCTACAATGAGCAGTTCTTC. Its translation is CASSVGTTSYNEQFF. The chain has TRBV5-1 and TRBJ2-1, with 7 bases matching TRBD2. V dropped 4 bases and J dropped 1; count of bases not matched to a gene: 5. The CDR3 has 15 residues. Per the germline V gene, CDR1 is SGHRS and CDR2 is YFSETQ.